What follows are 3 T cell receptor beta chains derived from one specimen sequenced in a study of T cells in Graves' hyperthyroidism and ophthalmopathy. The investigators amplified TCR beta CDR3 regions from RNA transcripts. HTBI primers were employed in a first-round RT-PCR of the TCR CDR3. TCRdb re-called the multiplex PCR reads with MiXCR, one entry per CDR3 protein. The sample shows roughly 800,000 distinct CDR3 sequences, approximately 40% of them seen only once. Sequencing was done on a sample of blood. These receptors were collected from a man between 18 and 35 years old with Graves' hyperthyroidism.

This clonotype was seen many times. This sequence joins TRBV20-1 and TRBJ1-5, with D perhaps TRBD1 (6 bases). V lost 3 bases and J lost 1, with 10 bases in between. This CDR3 spans 14 amino acids. Germline assignment: CDR1 DFQATT and CDR2 SNEGSKA (reference sequence). CDR3 in DNA: TGCAGTGCTAGGAGGGGGGAAAGCAATCAGCCCCAGCATTTT. The encoded protein is CSARRGESNQPQHF.

Worth noting for this clonotype: A read error may be the cause here, since a much bigger clone is one base away. The missing conserved phenylalanine or tryptophan at the end of this CDR3 makes a read error likely. The chain uses TRBV29-1 and TRBJ2-7; 7 positions match TRBD1. This CDR3 region has 13 residues. V lost 7 bases and J lost 3; bases outside the gene matches: 9. Per germline, CDR1 SQVTM and CDR2 ANQGSEA. CDR3: CSGWDDRVYEQYL. The CDR3 DNA sequence: TGCAGCGGTTGGGACGACAGGGTCTACGAGCAGTACCTC.

This clonotype was counted a few times. V gene TRBV7-9 combines with J gene TRBJ1-6; 7 nucleotides match TRBD1. This CDR3 spans 16 amino acids. CDR1 and CDR2 from the germline V gene are SEHNR and FQNEAQ (reference sequence). V was pared by 1 base and J by 9 bases, with 9 bases of the junction left unmatched. CDR3 bases: TGTGCCAGCAGCTTAGAGGCAGGGGGAGCCCGTTCACCCCTCCACTTT. Encoded protein: CASSLEAGGARSPLHF. Variable domain in full (rest from reference TRBV7-9 and TRBJ1-6): DTGVSQNPRHKITKRGQNVTFRCDPISEHNRLYWYRQTLGQGPEFLTYFQNEAQLEKSRLLSDRFSAERPKGSFSTLEIQRTEQGDSAMYLCASSLEAGGARSPLHFGNGTRLTVT.